Each of the 2 T cell receptor beta chains below was sequenced from the same sample in a study of cytomegalovirus exposure and HLA in healthy donors (dated by TCRdb to 2016 to 2017). Library generation was performed with the immunoSEQ multiplex PCR assay. TCRdb limited this immuneACCESS table to in-frame rearrangements with V and J called. A share of clones is missing; checked studies link under half to unresolved V genes, and the rest is unexplained. Here the sample has about 340,000 clones; approximately 90% occur a single time. The ten largest clones capture roughly 0.8% of the sample. Sequenced: PBMCs. The receptor set was obtained from a woman aged 18-35 years in good health and CMV-seronegative.

The rearrangement joins TRBV5-1 to TRBJ2-1; TRBD2 matches 10 bases. The CDR3 consists of 15 residues. V lost 8 bases to trimming and J lost 6 bases; unmatched junction nucleotides: 11. Germline CDR1 is SGHRS and CDR2 is YFSETQ. CDR3 DNA sequence: TGCGCCAGTCAAGCCCTAGCGGGGGACGCCAATGAGCAGTTCTTC. Residues: CASQALAGDANEQFF.

This chain links TRBV6-5 with TRBJ1-2; D is uncertain. The germline gives CDR1 MNHEY, CDR2 SVGAGI. CDR3 length equals 13 residues. V was clipped by 2 bases and J by 3 bases, with 7 bases between them. CDR3 nucleotides: TGTGCCAGCAGTTACGACACAGACTATGGCTACACCTTC. This sequence encodes CASSYDTDYGYTF.